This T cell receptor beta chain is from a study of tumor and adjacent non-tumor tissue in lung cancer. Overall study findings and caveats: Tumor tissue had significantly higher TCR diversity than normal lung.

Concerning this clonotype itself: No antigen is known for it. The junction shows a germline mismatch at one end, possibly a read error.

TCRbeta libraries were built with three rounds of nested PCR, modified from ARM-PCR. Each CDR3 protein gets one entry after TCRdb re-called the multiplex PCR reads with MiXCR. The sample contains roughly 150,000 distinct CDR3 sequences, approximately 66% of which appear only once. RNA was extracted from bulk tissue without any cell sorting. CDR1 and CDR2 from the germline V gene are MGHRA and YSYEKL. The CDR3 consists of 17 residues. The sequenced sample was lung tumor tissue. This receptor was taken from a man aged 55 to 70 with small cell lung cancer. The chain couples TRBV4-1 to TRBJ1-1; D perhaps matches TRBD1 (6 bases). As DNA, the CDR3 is TGCGCCAGCAGCCGAGATCAGGGGAAACAGCCGAACATTGAAGCTTTCTTT. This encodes CASSRDQGKQPNIEAFF.